The clone carrying this TCR beta chain is large. The antigen remains unidentified. The CDR3 is made up of 14 amino acids. The J segment lost 4 bases and the V segment lost 3 bases, leaving 1 base of the junction unmatched. Germline CDR1 and CDR2: MRHNA and SNTAGT. These data belong to a study of T cells in localized non-small cell lung cancer. General study points: Among the tissues sampled, uninvolved adjacent lung had the highest T cell clonality, above tumor. Sequencing was restricted to one tumor region; therefore, heterogeneity remains possible. A median approximately 59 of the top 100 tumor clones appeared in adjacent lung.

The table came from immunoSEQ multiplex PCR; TCRdb's copy has only in-frame clones and leaves some out. The sample lists around 36,000 clones; 65% to 90% were seen once. The TCR originated in a male donor older than 55 with stage II lung adenocarcinoma. The chain has TRBV6-4 and TRBJ2-3; 10 bases agree with TRBD2. Sequencing was performed on peripheral blood mononuclear cells, taken before any cancer treatment. CDR3 loop: CASSELAGADTQYF. The CDR3 DNA reads as TGTGCCAGCAGTGAGCTAGCGGGAGCAGATACGCAGTATTTT.